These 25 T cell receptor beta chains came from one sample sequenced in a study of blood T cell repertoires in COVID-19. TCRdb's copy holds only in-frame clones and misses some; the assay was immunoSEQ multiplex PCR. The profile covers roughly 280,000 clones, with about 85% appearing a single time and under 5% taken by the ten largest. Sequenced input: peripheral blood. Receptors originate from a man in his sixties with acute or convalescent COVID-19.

The DNA of the CDR3 is TGTGCCAGCAGTACGCGTAGCGGGAGAAGGACAGATACGCAGTATTTT. The encoded protein is CASSTRSGRRTDTQYF. The V call is TRBV27, the J call TRBJ2-3; 9 bases match TRBD2. Germline trimming cut 5 bases from V and 3 bases from J; bases unmatched to any gene: 9. The CDR3 contains 16 residues. Germline V gene lookup returns CDR1 MNHEY and CDR2 SMNVEV (reference sequence).

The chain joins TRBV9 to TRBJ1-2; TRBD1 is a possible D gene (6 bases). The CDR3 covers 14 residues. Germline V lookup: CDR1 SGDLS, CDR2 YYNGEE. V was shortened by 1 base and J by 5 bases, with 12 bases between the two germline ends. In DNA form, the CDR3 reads TGTGCCAGCAGCGTATTAGAGGGGGGGTATGGCTACACCTTC. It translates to CASSVLEGGYGYTF.

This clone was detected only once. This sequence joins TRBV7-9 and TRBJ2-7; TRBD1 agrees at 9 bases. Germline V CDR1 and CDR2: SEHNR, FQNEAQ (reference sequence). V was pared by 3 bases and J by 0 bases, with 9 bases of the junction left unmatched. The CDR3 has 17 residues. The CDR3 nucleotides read TGTGCCAGCAGCTTTTACAGGGGGCAGACCAGCTCCTACGAGCAGTACTTC. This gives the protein CASSFYRGQTSSYEQYF.

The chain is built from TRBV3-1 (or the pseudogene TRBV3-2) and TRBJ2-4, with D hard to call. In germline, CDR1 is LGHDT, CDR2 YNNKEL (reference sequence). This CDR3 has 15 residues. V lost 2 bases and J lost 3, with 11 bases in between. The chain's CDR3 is CASSQSTRVKNIQYF. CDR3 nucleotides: TGTGCCAGCAGCCAATCCACGAGAGTCAAAAACATTCAGTACTTC.

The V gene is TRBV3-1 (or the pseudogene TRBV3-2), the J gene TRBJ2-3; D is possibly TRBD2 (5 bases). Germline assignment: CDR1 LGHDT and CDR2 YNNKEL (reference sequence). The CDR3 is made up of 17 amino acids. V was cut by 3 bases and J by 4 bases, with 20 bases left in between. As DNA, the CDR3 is TGTGCCAGCAGCCACCGACGGGAAGGGTCTCGGTCAGATACGCAGTATTTT. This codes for CASSHRREGSRSDTQYF.

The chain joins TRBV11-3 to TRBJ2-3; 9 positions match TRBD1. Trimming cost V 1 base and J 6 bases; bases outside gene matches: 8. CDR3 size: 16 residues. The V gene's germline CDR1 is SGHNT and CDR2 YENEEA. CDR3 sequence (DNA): TGTGCCAGCAGCTTAGGCCCGGGACAGGGCAGGGATACGCAGTATTTT. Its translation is CASSLGPGQGRDTQYF.

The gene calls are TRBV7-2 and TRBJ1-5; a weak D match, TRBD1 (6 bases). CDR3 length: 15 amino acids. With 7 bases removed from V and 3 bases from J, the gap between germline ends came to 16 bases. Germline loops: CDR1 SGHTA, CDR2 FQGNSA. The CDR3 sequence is CASIPTGGPNQPQHF. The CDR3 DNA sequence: TGTGCCAGCATACCGACGGGGGGCCCCAATCAGCCCCAGCATTTT. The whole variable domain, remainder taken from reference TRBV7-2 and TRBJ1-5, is GAGVSQSPSNKVTEKGKDVELRCDPISGHTALYWYRQSLGQGLEFLIYFQGNSAPDKSGLPSDRFSAERTGGSVSTLTIQRTQQEDSAVYLCASIPTGGPNQPQHFGDGTRLSIL.

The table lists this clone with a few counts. CDR3 sequence reads: CASSLGLGTNEKLFF. CDR3 sequence (DNA): TGTGCCAGCAGCTTGGGACTTGGGACTAATGAAAAACTGTTTTTT. This rearrangement joins TRBV11-2 to TRBJ1-4; D might be TRBD1 (5 bases). Germline V lookup: CDR1 SGHAT, CDR2 FQNNGV. Between the trimmed V and J ends, which lost 3 bases and 2 bases, there was a span of 10 bases. The CDR3 runs to 15 residues.

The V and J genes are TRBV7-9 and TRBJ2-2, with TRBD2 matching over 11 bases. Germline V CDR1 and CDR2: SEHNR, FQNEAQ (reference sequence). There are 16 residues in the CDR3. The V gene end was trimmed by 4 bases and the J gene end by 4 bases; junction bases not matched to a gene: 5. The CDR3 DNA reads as TGTGCCAGCAGCTCGATTGGGACTAGCGGCACCGGGGAGCTGTTTTTT. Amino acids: CASSSIGTSGTGELFF.

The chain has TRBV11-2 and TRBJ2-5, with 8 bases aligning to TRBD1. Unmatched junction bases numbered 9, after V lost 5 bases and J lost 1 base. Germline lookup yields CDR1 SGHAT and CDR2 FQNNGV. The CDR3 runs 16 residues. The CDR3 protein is CASSLAQGAPQETQYF. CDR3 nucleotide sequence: TGTGCCAGCAGCCTCGCCCAGGGGGCCCCCCAAGAGACCCAGTACTTC.

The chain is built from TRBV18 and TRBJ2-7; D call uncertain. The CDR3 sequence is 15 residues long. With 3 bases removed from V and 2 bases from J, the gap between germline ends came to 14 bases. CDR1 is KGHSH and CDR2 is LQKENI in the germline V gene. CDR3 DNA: TGTGCCAGCTCACCCACTATCTCCGGAGCCTACGAGCAGTACTTC. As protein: CASSPTISGAYEQYF.

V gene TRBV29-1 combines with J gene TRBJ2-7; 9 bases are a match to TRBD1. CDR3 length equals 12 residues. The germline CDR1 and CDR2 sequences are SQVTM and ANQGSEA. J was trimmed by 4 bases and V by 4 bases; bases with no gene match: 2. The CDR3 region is CSVADRGYEQYF. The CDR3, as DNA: TGCAGCGTTGCGGACAGGGGATACGAGCAGTACTTC.

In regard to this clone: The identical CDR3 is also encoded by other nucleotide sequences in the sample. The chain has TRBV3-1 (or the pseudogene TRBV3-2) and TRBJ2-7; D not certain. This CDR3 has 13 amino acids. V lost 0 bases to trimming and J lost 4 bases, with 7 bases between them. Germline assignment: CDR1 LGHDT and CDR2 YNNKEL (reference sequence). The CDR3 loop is CASSQDGPYEQYF. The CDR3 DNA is TGTGCCAGCAGCCAAGATGGGCCTTACGAGCAGTACTTC.

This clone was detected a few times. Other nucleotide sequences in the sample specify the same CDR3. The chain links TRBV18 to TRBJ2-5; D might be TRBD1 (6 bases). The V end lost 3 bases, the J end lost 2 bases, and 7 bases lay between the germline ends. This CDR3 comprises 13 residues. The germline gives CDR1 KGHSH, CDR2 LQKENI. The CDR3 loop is CASSPGQQETQYF. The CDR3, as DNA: TGTGCCAGCTCACCTGGACAGCAAGAGACCCAGTACTTC.

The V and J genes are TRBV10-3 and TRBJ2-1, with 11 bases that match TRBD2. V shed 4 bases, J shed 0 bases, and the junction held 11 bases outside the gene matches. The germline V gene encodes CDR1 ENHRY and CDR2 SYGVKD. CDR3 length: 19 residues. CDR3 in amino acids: CAISGWASGGFSSYNEQFF. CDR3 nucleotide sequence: TGTGCCATCAGTGGATGGGCTAGCGGGGGGTTCAGCTCCTACAATGAGCAGTTCTTC.

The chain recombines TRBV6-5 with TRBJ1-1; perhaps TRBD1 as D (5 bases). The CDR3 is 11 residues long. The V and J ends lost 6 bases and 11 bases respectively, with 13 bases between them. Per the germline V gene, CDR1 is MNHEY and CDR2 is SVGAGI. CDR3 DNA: TGTGCCAGCAGGTCAGGGTTAGACGCTTTCTTT. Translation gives CASRSGLDAFF.

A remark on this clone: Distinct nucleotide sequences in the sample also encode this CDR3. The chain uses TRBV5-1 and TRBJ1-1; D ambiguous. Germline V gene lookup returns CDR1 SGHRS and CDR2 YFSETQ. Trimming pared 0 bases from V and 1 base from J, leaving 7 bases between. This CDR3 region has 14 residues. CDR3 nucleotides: TGCGCCAGCAGCTTGGGCCCCGGGAACACTGAAGCTTTCTTT. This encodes CASSLGPGNTEAFF.

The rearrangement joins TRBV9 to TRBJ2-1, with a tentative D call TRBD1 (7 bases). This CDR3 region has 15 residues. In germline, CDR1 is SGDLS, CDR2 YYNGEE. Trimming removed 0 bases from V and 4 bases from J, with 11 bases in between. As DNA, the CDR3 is TGTGCCAGCAGCGTAGGGGGGGACAGTTACAATGAGCAGTTCTTC. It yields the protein CASSVGGDSYNEQFF.

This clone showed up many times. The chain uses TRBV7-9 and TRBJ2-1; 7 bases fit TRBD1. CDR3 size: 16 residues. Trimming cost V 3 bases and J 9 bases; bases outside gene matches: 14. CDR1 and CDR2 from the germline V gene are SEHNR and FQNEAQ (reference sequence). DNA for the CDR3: TGTGCCAGCAGCTTGACAGGGCAGGGGCCCACGGTTGAGCAGTTCTTC. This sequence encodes CASSLTGQGPTVEQFF.

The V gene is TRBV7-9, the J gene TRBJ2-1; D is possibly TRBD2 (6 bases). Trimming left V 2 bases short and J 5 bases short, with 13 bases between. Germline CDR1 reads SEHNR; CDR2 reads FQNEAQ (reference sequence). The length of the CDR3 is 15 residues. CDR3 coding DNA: TGTGCCAGCAGCTTACAGGAGGGCGGAAACAATGAGCAGTTCTTC. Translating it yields CASSLQEGGNNEQFF.

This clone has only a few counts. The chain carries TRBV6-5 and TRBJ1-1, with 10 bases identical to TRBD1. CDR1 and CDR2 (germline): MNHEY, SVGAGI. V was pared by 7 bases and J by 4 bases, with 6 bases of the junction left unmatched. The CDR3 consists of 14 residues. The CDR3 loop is CASIKDRGTTEAFF. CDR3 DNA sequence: TGTGCCAGCATCAAGGACAGGGGGACCACTGAAGCTTTCTTT.

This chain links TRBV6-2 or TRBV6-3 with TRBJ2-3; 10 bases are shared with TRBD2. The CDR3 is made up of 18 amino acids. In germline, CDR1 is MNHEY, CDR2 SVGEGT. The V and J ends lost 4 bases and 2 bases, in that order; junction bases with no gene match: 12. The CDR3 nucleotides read TGTGCCAGCAGTTCACGGGGGCTAGCGGGAGTTGTCACAGATACGCAGTATTTT. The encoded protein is CASSSRGLAGVVTDTQYF.

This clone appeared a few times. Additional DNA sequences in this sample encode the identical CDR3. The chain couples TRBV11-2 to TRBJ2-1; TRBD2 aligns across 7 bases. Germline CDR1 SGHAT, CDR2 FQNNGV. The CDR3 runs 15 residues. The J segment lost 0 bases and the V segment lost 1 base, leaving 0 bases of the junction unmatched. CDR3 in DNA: TGTGCCAGCAGCTTAGTAGCGGGCTCCTACAATGAGCAGTTCTTC. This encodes CASSLVAGSYNEQFF. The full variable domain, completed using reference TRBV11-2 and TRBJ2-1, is EAGVAQSPRYKIIEKRQSVAFWCNPISGHATLYWYQQILGQGPKLLIQFQNNGVVDDSQLPKDRFSAERLKGVDSTLKIQPAKLEDSAVYLCASSLVAGSYNEQFFGPGTRLTVL.

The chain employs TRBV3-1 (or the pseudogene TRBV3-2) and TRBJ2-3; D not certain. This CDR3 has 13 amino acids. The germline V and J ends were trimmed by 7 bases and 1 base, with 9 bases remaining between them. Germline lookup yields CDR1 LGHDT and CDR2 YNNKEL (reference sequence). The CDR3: CASTPRGTDTQYF. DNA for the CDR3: TGTGCCAGCACGCCTCGGGGCACAGATACGCAGTATTTT.

The CDR3 DNA is TGTGCCAGCAGCTTCTCGGCGGGAGGCCCCTACGAGCAGTACTTC. Protein: CASSFSAGGPYEQYF. The rearrangement uses TRBV5-4 and TRBJ2-7; 8 nucleotides align to TRBD2. The V segment lost 2 bases and the J segment 2 bases; nucleotides outside the gene matches: 6. Germline lookup yields CDR1 SGHNT and CDR2 YYREEE (reference sequence). CDR3 length: 15 amino acids.